This TCR beta chain was recorded in a study of CD8 T cells in Susac syndrome. There are 14 residues in the CDR3. Trimming shortened V by 5 bases and J by 4 bases, and 17 bases separated the two germline ends. In germline, CDR1 is DFQATT, CDR2 SNEGSKA (reference sequence). When the RNA was reverse transcribed, random hexamers were used with an input of roughly 0.5 to 1 ug. TCRdb processed the immunoSEQ multiplex PCR reads anew with MiXCR; each CDR3 protein has one entry. Of around 170,000 distinct CDR3 sequences listed, 85% to 95% were seen once; the top ten hold approximately 0.11%. This receptor was identified in a human donor with Susac syndrome. The V gene is TRBV20-1, the J gene TRBJ2-5; D unresolved. Specimen: CD4+ T cells from PBMCs. CDR3 bases: TGCAGTGCTGCCCCCAGCCCGATGGGAGAGACCCAGTACTTC. Translated, it gives CSAAPSPMGETQYF.